The 20 T cell receptor beta chains listed next were all sequenced from one sample in a study of cytomegalovirus exposure and HLA in healthy donors. PCR was performed using 60 Vbeta and 13 Jbeta primers. Data came from immunoSEQ multiplex PCR; TCRdb stores just in-frame clones and leaves some out. With over 65,000 clones in the sample, the ten largest clones hold 4.6%. Source material: PBMCs. The receptors shown here come from a man aged 30 to 45 in good health and CMV-seronegative.

The chain couples TRBV5-5 to TRBJ2-1, with TRBD1 identical over 7 bases. Germline values: CDR1 SGHKS, CDR2 YYEKEE (reference sequence). The CDR3 covers 15 residues. V lost 2 bases to trimming and J lost 8 bases; unmatched junction nucleotides: 10. The DNA for the CDR3 is TGTGCCAGCAGCTTATTGAGGGGGCGTGGAGATGAGCAGTTCTTC. This codes for CASSLLRGRGDEQFF.

The chain joins TRBV5-1 to TRBJ1-3; D remains unclear. This CDR3 contains 12 residues. Per the germline V gene, CDR1 is SGHRS and CDR2 is YFSETQ. Trimming took off 6 bases at V and 3 bases at J, with 7 bases between the two ends. This chain's CDR3 is CASKSGGNTIYF. As DNA, the CDR3 is TGCGCCAGCAAATCAGGTGGAAACACCATATATTTT.

The rearrangement joins TRBV7-2 to TRBJ2-7; no reliable D call. This CDR3 has 14 amino acids. V dropped 4 bases and J dropped 6 bases, with 16 bases sitting between them. Germline loops: CDR1 SGHTA, CDR2 FQGNSA. Written as DNA, the CDR3 is TGTGCCAGCAGCTCCCAATTCAAAGCCGGCGAGCAGTACTTC. Its translation is CASSSQFKAGEQYF.

The V and J genes are TRBV14 and TRBJ1-1; D gene unclear. This CDR3 is 13 amino acids long. V lost 2 bases, J lost 4 bases, and 8 bases lay in between. Germline V gene sequence: CDR1 SGHDN, CDR2 FVKESK. CDR3 coding DNA: TGTGCCAGCAGCCAATCCCTAGGCACTGAAGCTTTCTTT. Its translation: CASSQSLGTEAFF.

The chain has TRBV4-3 and TRBJ2-5; D is perhaps TRBD2 (5 bases). The assigned J gene may be wrong: the sequence end matches TRBJ2-7 better. The CDR3 length is 16 residues. Germline lookup yields CDR1 LGHNA and CDR2 YSLEER. The CDR3 DNA sequence: TGCGCCAGCAGCCAAGATGAGGGCCTCCCCTCCTACGAGCAGTACTTC. Protein sequence: CASSQDEGLPSYEQYF.

Points on this clone: The junction shows a germline mismatch at one end, possibly a read error. The V call is TRBV7-7, the J call TRBJ2-3; D is possibly TRBD2 (6 bases). Germline-derived CDR1 and CDR2 are SSHAT and FNYEAQ (reference sequence). CDR3 length: 14 amino acids. The CDR3 sequence: CASSLGLLADTQYF. In DNA form, the CDR3 reads TGTGCTAGCAGCTTAGGACTACTGGCAGATACGCAGTATTTT.

The chain has TRBV7-9 and TRBJ2-5, with D perhaps TRBD1 (6 bases). V lost 0 bases and J lost 5, with 13 bases in between. The CDR3 extends over 15 amino acids. The V gene's germline CDR1 is SEHNR and CDR2 FQNEAQ (reference sequence). CDR3 sequence (DNA): TGTGCCAGCAGCTTAGCGTCAGGGGTCGGGGAGACCCAGTACTTC. Protein product: CASSLASGVGETQYF. Complete variable domain (other parts from reference TRBV7-9 and TRBJ2-5): DTGVSQNPRHKITKRGQNVTFRCDPISEHNRLYWYRQTLGQGPEFLTYFQNEAQLEKSRLLSDRFSAERPKGSFSTLEIQRTEQGDSAMYLCASSLASGVGETQYFGPGTRLLVL.

The chain links TRBV5-1 to TRBJ2-2; 9 bases map to TRBD1. CDR3 size: 15 residues. The germline V gene encodes CDR1 SGHRS and CDR2 YFSETQ. Germline trimming cut 5 bases from V and 7 bases from J; bases unmatched to any gene: 9. CDR3 residues: CASSLQGAQGGELFF. DNA for the CDR3: TGCGCCAGCAGTTTACAGGGGGCGCAAGGCGGGGAGCTGTTTTTT.

V and J are TRBV4-3 and TRBJ1-5; TRBD1 might be the D (6 bases). CDR1 is LGHNA, CDR2 YSLEER, per germline. V was cut by 4 bases and J by 7 bases, with 20 bases left in between. The CDR3 has 16 amino acids. The CDR3 region is CASSLEVSSGDQPQHF. CDR3 in DNA: TGCGCCAGCAGCCTCGAAGTAAGCTCAGGGGACCAGCCCCAGCATTTT.

The chain uses TRBV10-3 and TRBJ2-7; D uncertain. V lost 6 bases and J lost 8, with 14 bases in between. There are 12 residues in the CDR3. Germline assignment: CDR1 ENHRY and CDR2 SYGVKD. DNA of the CDR3: TGTGCCATCAGCTCCCCAATGACACAGCAGTACTTC. It is translated as CAISSPMTQQYF.

This chain links TRBV29-1 with TRBJ2-7, with 8 nucleotides matching TRBD2. There are 13 residues in the CDR3. J lost 3 bases, V lost 7 bases, and 8 bases had no gene match. Germline CDR1 and CDR2: SQVTM and ANQGSEA. The CDR3 is CSGSTSGHYEQYF. DNA for the CDR3: TGCAGCGGGAGTACTAGCGGCCACTACGAGCAGTACTTC.

This sequence joins TRBV2 and TRBJ2-5, with 9 bases matching TRBD2. The CDR3 extends over 16 amino acids. Germline CDR1 SNHLY, CDR2 FYNNEI. V shed 1 base, J shed 0 bases, and the junction held 3 bases outside the gene matches. The CDR3 DNA reads as TGTGCCAGCAGTGAAGGACTAGCGGCATACCAAGAGACCCAGTACTTC. Translation gives CASSEGLAAYQETQYF.

The gene calls are TRBV4-1 and TRBJ2-5; no reliable D call. V was cut by 4 bases and J by 5 bases, with 14 bases left in between. Germline-derived CDR1 and CDR2 are MGHRA and YSYEKL. The CDR3 is 14 residues long. Written as DNA, the CDR3 is TGCGCCAGCAGCCCAATTGGAGCCGCCGAGACCCAGTACTTC. Amino acid sequence: CASSPIGAAETQYF.

The chain has TRBV5-1 and TRBJ2-1; TRBD1 matches at 12 bases. This CDR3 region has 14 residues. Unmatched junction bases numbered 4, after V lost 5 bases and J lost 7 bases. CDR1 and CDR2 (germline): SGHRS, YFSETQ. In DNA form, the CDR3 reads TGCGCCAGCAGGGGACAGGGGGCGAAAAATGAGCAGTTCTTC. Residues: CASRGQGAKNEQFF.

The chain joins TRBV30 to TRBJ2-3; 7 positions agree with TRBD2. CDR1 is GTSNPN and CDR2 is SVGIG in the germline V gene (reference sequence). CDR3 length equals 15 residues. J was trimmed by 2 bases and V by 1 base; bases with no gene match: 6. As DNA, the CDR3 is TGTGCCTGGAGTGAGGGGACTACGTCCACAGATACGCAGTATTTT. It yields the protein CAWSEGTTSTDTQYF.

The chain has TRBV4-1 and TRBJ2-5; 10 positions match TRBD2. Germline-derived CDR1 and CDR2 are MGHRA and YSYEKL. The CDR3 has 16 amino acids. After removal of 4 bases from V and 0 bases from J, the junction contained 5 bases not matched to a gene. The CDR3 DNA reads TGCGCCAGCAGCCTTCAACTAGCGGGGTACCAAGAGACCCAGTACTTC. Translating gives CASSLQLAGYQETQYF.

This rearrangement joins TRBV6-1 to TRBJ2-3; the match to TRBD1 covers 8 bases. V lost 8 bases to trimming and J lost 4 bases; unmatched junction nucleotides: 11. This CDR3 has 15 amino acids. The germline CDR1 and CDR2 sequences are MNHNS and SASEGT. Written as DNA, the CDR3 is TGTGCCAGCGCCAAAGGACAGGGAGGCGCAGATACGCAGTATTTT. The encoded protein is CASAKGQGGADTQYF.

The rearrangement links TRBV18 to TRBJ2-1; 9 positions agree with TRBD1. The V segment lost 4 bases and the J segment 8 bases; nucleotides outside the gene matches: 3. This CDR3 region has 13 residues. CDR1 is KGHSH, CDR2 LQKENI, per germline. CDR3 loop: CASSRDRDDEQFF. CDR3 sequence (DNA): TGTGCCAGCTCACGGGACAGGGACGATGAGCAGTTCTTC.

The genes are TRBV4-2 and TRBJ1-4; D is undetermined. The CDR3 extends over 14 amino acids. V lost 0 bases and J 6 bases, leaving 8 bases between the germline ends. CDR1 and CDR2 (germline): LGHNA, YNFKEQ. This CDR3 reads CASSQDALDEKLFF. CDR3 sequence (DNA): TGTGCCAGCAGCCAAGATGCATTAGATGAAAAACTGTTTTTT.

V usage is TRBV6-5 and J usage is TRBJ2-1; 8 bases are shared with TRBD1. CDR1 and CDR2 (germline): MNHEY, SVGAGI. The J segment lost 3 bases and the V segment lost 6 bases, leaving 4 bases of the junction unmatched. The CDR3 sequence is 14 residues long. The CDR3 sequence: CASRTGAIYNEQFF. The CDR3 DNA reads TGTGCCAGCAGGACAGGGGCTATCTACAATGAGCAGTTCTTC.